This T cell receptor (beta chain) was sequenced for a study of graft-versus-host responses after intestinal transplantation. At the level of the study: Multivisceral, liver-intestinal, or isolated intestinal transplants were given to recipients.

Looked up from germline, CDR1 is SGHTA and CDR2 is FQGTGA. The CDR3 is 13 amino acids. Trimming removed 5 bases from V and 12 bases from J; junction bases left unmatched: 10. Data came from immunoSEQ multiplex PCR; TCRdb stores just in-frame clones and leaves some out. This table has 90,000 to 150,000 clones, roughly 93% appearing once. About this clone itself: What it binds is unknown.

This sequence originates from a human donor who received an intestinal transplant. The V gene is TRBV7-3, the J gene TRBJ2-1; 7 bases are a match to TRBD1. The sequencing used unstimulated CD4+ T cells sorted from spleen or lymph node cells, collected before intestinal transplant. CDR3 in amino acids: CASSAGTVGRQFF. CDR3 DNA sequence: TGTGCCAGCAGCGCTGGGACAGTAGGTCGGCAGTTCTTC.